These 30 T cell receptor beta chains originate from one sample sequenced in a study of blood T cell repertoires in COVID-19 (dated by TCRdb to the early 2020s). The method was the immunoSEQ multiplex PCR assay. TCRdb took this table from immuneACCESS and kept in-frame rearrangements with V and J called. Such tables lack part of the clones; where checked against another copy, unresolved V genes explain under half of the gap, and the rest is unexplained. Within this sample are around 140,000 clones, with around 83% of them counted one time only. The ten largest clonotypes hold almost 8.5% of the sample. Sequencing input: peripheral blood. These receptors came from a woman aged 55-69 years with acute or convalescent COVID-19.

This clone showed up just once. J is TRBJ2-1 and V is TRBV15; TRBD1 agrees at 11 bases. This CDR3 has 16 amino acids. Germline V gene data show CDR1 as LNHNV and CDR2 as YYDKDF (reference sequence). Trimming at V came to 5 bases and at J to 6 bases, leaving 9 bases not matched to a gene. CDR3 coding DNA: TGTGCCACCAGCCGCCCGGACAGGGGGCTCGGCAATGAGCAGTTCTTC. This encodes CATSRPDRGLGNEQFF.

The chain couples TRBV11-3 to TRBJ2-5; D is ambiguous. Trimming removed 5 bases at V and 5 bases at J, with 15 bases between. This CDR3 has 14 amino acids. CDR1 and CDR2 (germline): SGHNT, YENEEA. The CDR3 DNA reads TGTGCCAGCAGCAAGGAGTCGGGTCGGGAGACCCAGTACTTC. This translates into CASSKESGRETQYF.

This chain links TRBV30 with TRBJ1-2; TRBD1 aligns across 8 bases. V was pared by 3 bases and J by 7 bases, with 4 bases of the junction left unmatched. The CDR3 is 12 residues long. CDR1 and CDR2 from the germline V gene are GTSNPN and SVGIG (reference sequence). The chain's CDR3 is CAWRQGAGGYTF. The CDR3 bases are TGTGCCTGGAGGCAGGGGGCGGGTGGCTACACCTTC.

This clone came up a few times. The V gene is TRBV4-1, the J gene TRBJ2-3; D uncertain. Trimming cost V 1 base and J 1 base, with 9 bases left between them. In germline, CDR1 is MGHRA, CDR2 YSYEKL. This CDR3 is 15 amino acids long. CDR3: CASSQVTERTDTQYF. The CDR3 coding sequence is TGCGCCAGCAGCCAAGTGACGGAGCGCACAGATACGCAGTATTTT.

The chain recombines TRBV28 with TRBJ1-1, with TRBD1 matching 7 bases. V was pared by 7 bases and J by 4 bases, with 18 bases of the junction left unmatched. Germline values: CDR1 MDHEN, CDR2 SYDVKM. This CDR3 has 17 amino acids. The CDR3 nucleotides read TGTGCCAGCATACCGGGACAGCCACACACATTCTTCACTGAAGCTTTCTTT. Translation gives CASIPGQPHTFFTEAFF.

The table lists this clone with a few counts. The chain recombines TRBV11-3 with TRBJ2-3, with TRBD2 as a possible D gene (6 bases). The CDR3 extends over 20 amino acids. Germline CDR1 reads SGHNT; CDR2 reads YENEEA. The V and J ends lost 0 bases and 0 bases respectively, with 22 bases between them. The CDR3 DNA reads TGTGCCAGCAGCTTAGATCATGTACGCGGGGCCCATATTAGCACAGATACGCAGTATTTT. Encoded protein: CASSLDHVRGAHISTDTQYF.

The V and J genes are TRBV28 and TRBJ2-5, with a tentative D call TRBD1 (6 bases). Germline V CDR1 and CDR2: MDHEN, SYDVKM. V was pared by 0 bases and J by 4 bases, with 15 bases between. CDR3 length equals 16 residues. The CDR3 reads CASSLWVGGDAETQYF. In DNA form, the CDR3 reads TGTGCCAGCAGTTTATGGGTAGGGGGAGATGCAGAGACCCAGTACTTC.

The CDR3 here is CASSEKMSDQETQYF. CDR3 nucleotides: TGTGCCAGCAGTGAAAAAATGTCAGATCAAGAGACCCAGTACTTC. The chain couples TRBV2 to TRBJ2-5; no definite D call. Per germline, CDR1 SNHLY and CDR2 FYNNEI. The ends were cut back, 2 bases at V and 2 bases at J, with 12 bases in the middle. This CDR3 has 15 residues.

The chain couples TRBV12-5 to TRBJ1-6; perhaps TRBD1 as D (5 bases). Looked up from germline, CDR1 is LGHNT and CDR2 is FRNRAP. Trimming stripped 8 bases from V and 9 bases from J, with 17 bases between. The CDR3 totals 14 residues. CDR3 sequence: CASTRDEGGSPLHF. Here the CDR3 DNA reads TGTGCTAGTACCAGGGACGAGGGAGGTTCACCCCTCCACTTT.

This chain uses TRBV19 with TRBJ1-3; 7 bases agree with TRBD1. Germline trimming cut 5 bases from V and 2 bases from J; bases unmatched to any gene: 6. Germline lookup yields CDR1 LNHDA and CDR2 SQIVND (reference sequence). CDR3 length: 15 amino acids. The CDR3 DNA sequence: TGTGCCAGTAGTTCGCCCCAGGGGGCTGGAAACACCATATATTTT. This translates into CASSSPQGAGNTIYF.

V is TRBV5-6 and J is TRBJ2-1; D remains unclear. This CDR3 spans 15 amino acids. V lost 5 bases to trimming and J lost 1 base, with 13 bases between them. In germline, CDR1 is SGHDT, CDR2 YYEEEE. CDR3 DNA: TGTGCCAGCAGTTCAGAACCCCAGTCCTACAATGAGCAGTTCTTC. This gives the protein CASSSEPQSYNEQFF.

The genes are TRBV6-5 and TRBJ2-3, with TRBD2 as a possible D gene (6 bases). Trimming cost V 5 bases and J 2 bases, with 14 bases left between them. The CDR3 has 15 residues. Per germline, CDR1 MNHEY and CDR2 SVGAGI. CDR3 in amino acids: CASSPRGGNTDTQYF. As DNA, the CDR3 is TGTGCCAGCAGTCCCCGAGGCGGGAACACAGATACGCAGTATTTT.

The V and J genes are TRBV18 and TRBJ2-1, with D possibly TRBD2 on 5 matching bases. CDR1 and CDR2 from the germline V gene are KGHSH and LQKENI. V lost 3 bases to trimming and J lost 0 bases, with 12 bases between them. The CDR3 spans 16 residues. CDR3 sequence reads: CASSPSGVHSYNEQFF. CDR3 nucleotides: TGTGCCAGCTCACCCTCCGGGGTTCACTCCTACAATGAGCAGTTCTTC.

The rearrangement links TRBV2 to TRBJ2-3; 11 nucleotides match TRBD1. The trim removed 5 bases at V and 6 bases at J, leaving 7 bases unmatched. The CDR3 has 15 residues. Germline V lookup: CDR1 SNHLY, CDR2 FYNNEI. This CDR3 is CASSLDRGRGDTQYF. As DNA, the CDR3 is TGTGCCAGCAGTCTGGACAGGGGGCGGGGGGATACGCAGTATTTT.

This clone was observed a single time. V gene TRBV30 combines with J gene TRBJ1-1, with D unresolved. Germline CDR1 GTSNPN, CDR2 SVGIG (reference sequence). The ends were cut back, 3 bases at V and 2 bases at J, with 10 bases in the middle. The CDR3 covers 13 residues. The CDR3 coding sequence is TGTGCCTGGAGAGCAGGCTCTAACACTGAAGCTTTCTTT. Residues: CAWRAGSNTEAFF.

The genes are TRBV6-5 and TRBJ2-2; D is uncertain. The V end lost 8 bases, the J end lost 0 bases, and 7 bases lay between the germline ends. The V gene's germline CDR1 is MNHEY and CDR2 SVGAGI. The CDR3 spans 13 residues. The CDR3 sequence is CASPGANTGELFF. CDR3 bases: TGTGCCAGCCCAGGCGCGAACACCGGGGAGCTGTTTTTT.

The chain has TRBV19 and TRBJ1-1; TRBD1 might be the D (5 bases). Germline lookup yields CDR1 LNHDA and CDR2 SQIVND (reference sequence). The CDR3 runs 13 residues. Trimming removed 10 bases from V and 4 bases from J, with 16 bases in between. This CDR3 is CAIRGRAGTEAFF. The CDR3 bases are TGTGCCATTAGGGGCAGGGCAGGCACTGAAGCTTTCTTT.

The chain combines TRBV3-1 (or the pseudogene TRBV3-2) with TRBJ1-6; possibly TRBD1 for D (6 bases). CDR1 LGHDT and CDR2 YNNKEL come from the germline V gene (reference sequence). This CDR3 spans 13 amino acids. With 2 bases removed from V and 10 bases from J, the gap between germline ends came to 9 bases. The CDR3 loop is CASSQKRGSPLHF. DNA of the CDR3: TGTGCCAGCAGCCAAAAAAGGGGGTCACCCCTCCACTTT.

A single count supports this clone. The V call is TRBV6-6, the J call TRBJ1-1; D is uncertain. Germline V gene data show CDR1 as MNHNY and CDR2 as SVGAGI (reference sequence). The CDR3 has 13 amino acids. Trimming cost V 0 bases and J 1 base, with 3 bases left between them. The CDR3 DNA follows: TGTGCCAGCAGTTACTCAGCGAACACTGAAGCTTTCTTT. Protein sequence: CASSYSANTEAFF.

J is TRBJ1-2 and V is TRBV3-1 (or the pseudogene TRBV3-2), with TRBD1 as a possible D gene (5 bases). CDR1 is LGHDT, CDR2 YNNKEL, per germline (reference sequence). CDR3 length: 14 amino acids. V was pared by 2 bases and J by 4 bases, with 11 bases between. CDR3 sequence reads: CASSQRPGFYGYTF. The CDR3 nucleotides are TGTGCCAGCAGCCAAAGGCCAGGGTTCTATGGCTACACCTTC.

Details on this clone: The junction departs from germline at one end; a sequencing error may be responsible. This chain connects TRBV25-1 to TRBJ1-3; D unclear. Per the germline V gene, CDR1 is MGHDK and CDR2 is SYGVNS. The CDR3 runs 15 residues. CDR3 region: CASSEWGDGGNTIYF. CDR3 sequence (DNA): TGTGCCAGCAGCGAATGGGGAGACGGTGGAAACACCATATATTTT. Looking up the rest from reference TRBV25-1 and TRBJ1-3 gives the full variable domain: EADIYQTPRYLVIGTGKKITLECSQTMGHDKMYWYQQDPGMELHLIHYSYGVNSTEKGDLSSESTVSRIRTEHFPLTLESARPSHTSQYLCASSEWGDGGNTIYFGEGSWLTVV.

The CDR3 DNA reads as TGTGCCAGCTCACCTTCGGGGGATCATCAGCCCCAGCATTTT. Translated: CASSPSGDHQPQHF. This chain links TRBV18 with TRBJ1-5; D might be TRBD1 (5 bases). The V and J ends lost 3 bases and 5 bases respectively, with 11 bases between them. In germline, CDR1 is KGHSH, CDR2 LQKENI. This CDR3 has 14 amino acids. The full variable domain, in which reference TRBV18 and TRBJ1-5 provide the parts outside the CDR3, is NAGVMQNPRHLVRRRGQEARLRCSPMKGHSHVYWYRQLPEEGLKFMVYLQKENIIDESGMPKERFSAEFPKEGPSILRIQQVVRGDSAAYFCASSPSGDHQPQHFGDGTRLSIL.

The CDR3 nucleotides are TGTGCCAGCAGCCATTCGACAGGCCATAATGAAAAACTGTTTTTT. Translating gives CASSHSTGHNEKLFF. This rearrangement joins TRBV28 to TRBJ1-4, with D possibly being TRBD1 (6 bases). CDR3 length: 15 residues. Germline CDR1 and CDR2: MDHEN and SYDVKM. The V gene lost 6 bases and the J gene lost 4 bases, with 15 bases spanning the gap.

V usage is TRBV18 and J usage is TRBJ1-2, with 7 positions matching TRBD1. Per germline, CDR1 KGHSH and CDR2 LQKENI. CDR3 length: 18 amino acids. V lost 5 bases and J lost 0; bases outside the gene matches: 15. The CDR3 DNA reads TGTGCCAGCTCAGCACTCCCAGACCGGGGGACAGCTAACTATGGCTACACCTTC. It specifies CASSALPDRGTANYGYTF.

The chain uses TRBV5-4 and TRBJ2-1, with TRBD1 as a possible D gene (5 bases). Germline V gene data show CDR1 as SGHNT and CDR2 as YYREEE (reference sequence). This CDR3 has 13 residues. This chain's CDR3 is CVFNQGFYNEQFF. In DNA, the CDR3 is TGTGTATTCAATCAGGGTTTCTACAATGAGCAGTTCTTC. The whole variable domain, remainder taken from reference TRBV5-4 and TRBJ2-1, is ETGVTQSPTHLIKTRGQQVTLRCSSQSGHNTVSWYQQALGQGPQFIFQYYREEENGRGNFPPRFSGLQFPNYSSELNVNALELDDSALYLCVFNQGFYNEQFFGPGTRLTVL.

The rearrangement uses TRBV9 and TRBJ1-5; a weak D match, TRBD1 (6 bases). This CDR3 comprises 16 residues. CDR1 and CDR2 (germline): SGDLS, YYNGEE. Trimming removed 0 bases from V and 4 bases from J, with 14 bases in between. This CDR3 is CASSVGSGGENQPQHF. In DNA form, the CDR3 reads TGTGCCAGCAGCGTAGGATCGGGGGGCGAGAATCAGCCCCAGCATTTT. The full variable domain, in which reference TRBV9 and TRBJ1-5 provide the parts outside the CDR3, is DSGVTQTPKHLITATGQRVTLRCSPRSGDLSVYWYQQSLDQGLQFLIQYYNGEERAKGNILERFSAQQFPDLHSELNLSSLELGDSALYFCASSVGSGGENQPQHFGDGTRLSIL.

The rearrangement uses TRBV27 and TRBJ2-7; 9 bases line up with TRBD1. Losses at the gene ends were 8 bases for V and 2 bases for J; bases not matched to a gene: 7. The germline CDR1 and CDR2 sequences are MNHEY and SMNVEV (reference sequence). CDR3 size: 14 residues. CDR3 sequence: CASGPGTGTYEQYF. In DNA form, the CDR3 reads TGTGCCAGCGGGCCCGGGACAGGGACCTACGAGCAGTACTTC.

The chain couples TRBV24-1 to TRBJ1-3, with D possibly being TRBD1 (6 bases). Trimming stripped 3 bases from V and 0 bases from J, with 11 bases between. This CDR3 region has 16 residues. Germline V gives CDR1 KGHDR, CDR2 SFDVKD. CDR3 nucleotide sequence: TGTGCCACCAGTGATGGGGGACACCTCTCTGGAAACACCATATATTTT. This gives the protein CATSDGGHLSGNTIYF.

V usage is TRBV11-3 and J usage is TRBJ2-5; D is perhaps TRBD2 (5 bases). Germline assignment: CDR1 SGHNT and CDR2 YENEEA. This CDR3 is 13 amino acids long. Trimming left V 7 bases short and J 4 bases short, with 13 bases between. CDR3 amino acids: CASTRRGGETQYF. CDR3 nucleotides: TGTGCCAGCACCAGACGGGGTGGAGAGACCCAGTACTTC.

This chain joins TRBV24-1 and TRBJ2-3; D is possibly TRBD2 (5 bases). The CDR3 extends over 17 amino acids. Germline V gene sequence: CDR1 KGHDR, CDR2 SFDVKD. V lost 3 bases and J lost 6, with 21 bases in between. The CDR3, as DNA: TGTGCCACCAGTGATGATGTACTAGAAGTTGGTTGGGATACGCAGTATTTT. This encodes CATSDDVLEVGWDTQYF.